The clone carrying this TCR beta chain was counted a few times. Its antigen is unknown. The ends were cut back, 4 bases at V and 2 bases at J, with 11 bases in the middle. Germline CDR1 is MNHNS and CDR2 is SASEGT. The CDR3 has 15 residues. The sample originates from a study of response to subunit inactivated influenza vaccine. Study-wide results and limits: Authors suggested seasonal influenza vaccinations each recruit few new T cells.

Each CDR3 protein is one row after TCRdb ran MiXCR on the RT-PCR reads. This table holds about half a million distinct CDR3 sequences, approximately 11% found once. This receptor was identified in a man between 45 and 60 years old who received an inactivated influenza vaccine. The starting material was PBMCs from blood, obtained roughly 46 days after vaccination. The chain couples TRBV6-1 to TRBJ2-2; no firm D call. The CDR3 sequence: CASSVGRFNTGELFF. In nucleotides, the CDR3 is TGTGCCAGCAGTGTGGGTCGCTTCAACACCGGGGAGCTGTTTTTT.